What follows are 8 T cell receptor beta chains derived from one specimen sequenced in a study of a mutant IDH1 vaccine in newly diagnosed glioma. The time point denotes: baseline, week 1 (first vaccination visit). Treatment reported: pre-vaccination baseline after standard-of-care therapy. Assay: immunoSEQ multiplex PCR; the TCRdb copy retains only in-frame clones and omits some. The table has tens of thousands of clones, more than 65% seen once. The sequencing used PBMCs, collected from a glioma patient treated with radiotherapy, temozolomide or both. The receptors were gathered from a man over 45 with glioma.

V is TRBV19 and J is TRBJ2-7; perhaps D is TRBD1 or TRBD2 (6 bases each). The CDR3 covers 13 residues. V shed 5 bases and J shed 11 bases, with 19 bases lying between them. Germline CDR1 and CDR2: LNHDA and SQIVND (reference sequence). For the CDR3, the DNA is TGTGCCAGTAGTGGGGGGCCCCCGGAGATGAAGTACTTC. This gives the protein CASSGGPPEMKYF.

This clone was detected only once. The rearrangement uses TRBV30 and TRBJ1-5; no definite D call. Germline CDR1 reads GTSNPN; CDR2 reads SVGIG (reference sequence). V lost 5 bases to trimming and J lost 8 bases, with 16 bases between them. The CDR3 has 13 amino acids. The CDR3 protein is CAWQKVPGEPQHF. The CDR3 bases are TGTGCCTGGCAAAAGGTCCCAGGTGAGCCCCAGCATTTT.

The chain employs TRBV2 and TRBJ2-7; D perhaps matches TRBD1 (5 bases). Germline values: CDR1 SNHLY, CDR2 FYNNEI. Trimming pared 7 bases from V and 0 bases from J, leaving 13 bases between. The CDR3 covers 14 residues. CDR3 coding DNA: TGTGCCAGCACCCTGGACACCTACTCCTACGAGCAGTACTTC. Protein sequence: CASTLDTYSYEQYF. Together with reference TRBV2 and TRBJ2-7, the CDR3 gives the full variable domain: EPEVTQTPSHQVTQMGQEVILRCVPISNHLYFYWYRQILGQKVEFLVSFYNNEISEKSEIFDDQFSVERPDGSNFTLKIRSTKLEDSAMYFCASTLDTYSYEQYFGPGTRLTVT.

The CDR3 spells CSASWAGGYTF. As DNA, the CDR3 is TGCAGTGCTAGTTGGGCGGGCGGCTACACCTTC. The chain combines TRBV20-1 with TRBJ1-2; no clear D gene. Germline lookup yields CDR1 DFQATT and CDR2 SNEGSKA (reference sequence). This CDR3 is built from 11 residues. Trimming took off 3 bases at V and 8 bases at J, with 10 bases between the two ends.

The rearrangement joins TRBV6-5 to TRBJ2-5; 7 nucleotides align to TRBD1. With 4 bases clipped from V and 4 bases from J, the junction kept 3 bases outside the gene matches. Germline-derived CDR1 and CDR2 are MNHEY and SVGAGI. The CDR3 covers 13 residues. The CDR3 here is CASSSRGRETQYF. CDR3 DNA sequence: TGTGCCAGCAGTTCCAGGGGGAGAGAGACCCAGTACTTC.

The chain employs TRBV30 and TRBJ2-5; 10 bases align to TRBD2. Germline trimming cut 5 bases from V and 1 base from J; bases unmatched to any gene: 13. This CDR3 region has 17 residues. Germline V gives CDR1 GTSNPN, CDR2 SVGIG (reference sequence). In DNA form, the CDR3 reads TGTGCCTGGTCTCCGTGGGGACTAGCGACGGGCCAAGAGACCCAGTACTTC. Its protein product is CAWSPWGLATGQETQYF.

In its sample, this clone was seen once. The V gene is TRBV6-5, the J gene TRBJ1-1, with 7 bases matching TRBD1. The germline V gene has CDR1 MNHEY and CDR2 SVGAGI. This CDR3 contains 13 residues. J gave up 7 bases and V 6 bases, and 8 bases lay outside the gene matches. The CDR3 DNA reads as TGTGCCAGCAGCCGCGGGACAGACGATGAAGCTTTCTTT. It translates to CASSRGTDDEAFF.

The CDR3 loop is CASSRTGGAGETQYF. For the CDR3, the DNA is TGTGCCAGCAGTCGAACAGGGGGCGCGGGGGAGACCCAGTACTTC. The V and J genes are TRBV5-4 and TRBJ2-5; 9 bases align to TRBD1. V lost 5 bases, J lost 5 bases, and 10 bases stayed unmatched. This CDR3 has 15 residues. CDR1 is SGHNT, CDR2 YYREEE, per germline (reference sequence).